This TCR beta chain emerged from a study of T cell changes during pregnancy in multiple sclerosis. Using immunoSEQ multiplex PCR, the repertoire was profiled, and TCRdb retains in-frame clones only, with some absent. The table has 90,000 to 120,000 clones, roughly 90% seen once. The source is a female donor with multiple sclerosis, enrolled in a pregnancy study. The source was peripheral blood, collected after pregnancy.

CDR3 sequence reads: CARSWSAGAYNEQFF. The CDR3 coding sequence is TGTGCCAGAAGCTGGTCAGCGGGCGCCTACAATGAGCAGTTCTTC. The chain employs TRBV5-3 and TRBJ2-1, with a weak D call TRBD2 (6 bases). TRBV5-3 is classed as an ORF, of uncertain function. Between the trimmed V and J ends, which lost 3 bases and 2 bases, there was a span of 12 bases. CDR3 length: 15 amino acids.